These 3 T cell receptor beta chains share one sample of origin, sequenced in a study of T cell changes during pregnancy in multiple sclerosis. This table comes from immunoSEQ multiplex PCR, and its TCRdb copy is limited to in-frame clones, with some not included. The sample shows 90,000 to 95,000 clones, about 93% of them seen only once. The source was peripheral blood, collected in the first trimester of pregnancy. The receptors shown here come from a female donor with multiple sclerosis, enrolled in a pregnancy study.

The rearrangement joins TRBV9 to TRBJ2-1, with TRBD2 as a possible D gene (5 bases). CDR1 is SGDLS and CDR2 is YYNGEE in the germline V gene. The length of the CDR3 is 17 residues. V dropped 0 bases and J dropped 2 bases, with 15 bases sitting between them. The CDR3 DNA reads as TGTGCCAGCAGCGTAGGTACGGGCAGAGGGACCTACAATGAGCAGTTCTTC. It translates to CASSVGTGRGTYNEQFF.

V and J are TRBV5-1 and TRBJ2-3; D is perhaps TRBD1 (6 bases). The CDR3 totals 14 residues. V was shortened by 1 base and J by 3 bases, with 9 bases between the two germline ends. Germline V gene lookup returns CDR1 SGHRS and CDR2 YFSETQ. The CDR3 here is CASSLPGETDTQYF. The CDR3, as DNA: TGCGCCAGCAGCTTGCCAGGGGAAACAGATACGCAGTATTTT.

This clone was seen more than once but under ten times. The rearrangement links TRBV15 to TRBJ2-2; TRBD2 matches 8 bases. The J segment lost 9 bases and the V segment lost 8 bases, leaving 8 bases of the junction unmatched. CDR1 and CDR2 (germline): LNHNV, YYDKDF (reference sequence). CDR3 size: 13 residues. CDR3 in amino acids: CATSPGGARELFF. DNA of the CDR3: TGTGCCACCTCCCCCGGGGGGGCCCGGGAGCTGTTTTTT.